Included here is one T cell receptor (beta chain) sequence, with context. Its antigen is unknown. The record originates from a study of post-analysis software for immune sequencing data. Study context: Relapsing-remitting, secondary progressive and progressive-relapsing forms made up the multiple sclerosis disease courses.

Findings and caveats of the study: Strong same-batch co-clustering of samples appeared with F measure clustering. People with multiple sclerosis had a significantly lower normalized Chao1 diversity than controls did. In patients, five or six TRBV segments were more frequent than in controls, with TRBV5-6, TRBV5-1 and TRBV20-1 among them.

The CDR3 is 17 residues long. Germline loops: CDR1 MGHRA, CDR2 YSYEKL. Researchers reported that TCR beta cDNA libraries carried unique molecular identifiers. Once roughly 1 to 10 million T cells were used, about 490,000 cDNA molecules resulted. Via MiXCR, TCRdb re-called the PCR reads, giving one row per CDR3 protein. The sample carries around 260,000 distinct CDR3 sequences, 36% recorded once. The sequence was obtained from a girl between 5 and 17 years old with multiple sclerosis. The V and J genes are TRBV4-1 and TRBJ2-7, with a possible D match to TRBD1 (6 bases). The closer fit of TRBJ2-5 to the DNA end suggests the J call may be wrong. The sequenced sample consisted of blood. The chain's CDR3 is CASSQETVHGGMETQYF. DNA of the CDR3: TGCGCCAGCAGCCAAGAAACCGTCCATGGGGGCATGGAGACCCAGTACTTC.